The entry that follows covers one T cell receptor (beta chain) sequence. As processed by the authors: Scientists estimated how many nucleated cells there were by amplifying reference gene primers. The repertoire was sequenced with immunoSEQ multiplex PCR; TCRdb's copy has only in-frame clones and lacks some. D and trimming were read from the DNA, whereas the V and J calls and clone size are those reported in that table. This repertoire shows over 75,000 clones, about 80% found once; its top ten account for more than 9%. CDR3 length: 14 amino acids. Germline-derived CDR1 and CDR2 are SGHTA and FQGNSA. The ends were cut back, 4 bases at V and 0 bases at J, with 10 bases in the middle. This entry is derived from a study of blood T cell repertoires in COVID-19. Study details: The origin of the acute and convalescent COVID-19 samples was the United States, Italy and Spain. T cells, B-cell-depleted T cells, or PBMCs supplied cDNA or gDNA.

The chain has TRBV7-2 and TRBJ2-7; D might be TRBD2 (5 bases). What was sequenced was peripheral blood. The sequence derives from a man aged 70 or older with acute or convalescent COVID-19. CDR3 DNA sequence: TGTGCCAGCAGCTGGGAGCGTAGCTCCTACGAGCAGTACTTC. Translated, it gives CASSWERSSYEQYF.